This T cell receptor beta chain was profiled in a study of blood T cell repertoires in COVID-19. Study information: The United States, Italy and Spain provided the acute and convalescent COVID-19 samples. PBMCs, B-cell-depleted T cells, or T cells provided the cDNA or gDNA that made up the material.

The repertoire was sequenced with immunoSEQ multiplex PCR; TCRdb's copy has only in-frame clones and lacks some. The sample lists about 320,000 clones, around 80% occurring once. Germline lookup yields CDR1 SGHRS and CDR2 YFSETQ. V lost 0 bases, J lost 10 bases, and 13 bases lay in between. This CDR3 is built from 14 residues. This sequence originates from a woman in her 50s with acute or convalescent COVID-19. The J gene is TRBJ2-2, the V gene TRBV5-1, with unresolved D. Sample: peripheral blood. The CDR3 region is CASSLALGFEELFF. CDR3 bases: TGCGCCAGCAGCTTGGCCTTGGGCTTTGAGGAGCTGTTTTTT.